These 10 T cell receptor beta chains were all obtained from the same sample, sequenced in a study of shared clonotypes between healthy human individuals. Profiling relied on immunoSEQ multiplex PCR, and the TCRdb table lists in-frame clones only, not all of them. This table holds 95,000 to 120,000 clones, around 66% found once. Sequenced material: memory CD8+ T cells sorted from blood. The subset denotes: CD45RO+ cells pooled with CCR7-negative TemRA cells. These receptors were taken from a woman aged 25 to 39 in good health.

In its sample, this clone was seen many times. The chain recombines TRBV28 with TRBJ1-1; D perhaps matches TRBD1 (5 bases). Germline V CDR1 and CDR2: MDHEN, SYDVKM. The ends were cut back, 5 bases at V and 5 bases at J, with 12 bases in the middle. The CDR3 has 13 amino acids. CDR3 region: CASSPQGGTEAFF. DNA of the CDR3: TGTGCCAGCAGTCCCCAGGGAGGGACTGAAGCTTTCTTT.

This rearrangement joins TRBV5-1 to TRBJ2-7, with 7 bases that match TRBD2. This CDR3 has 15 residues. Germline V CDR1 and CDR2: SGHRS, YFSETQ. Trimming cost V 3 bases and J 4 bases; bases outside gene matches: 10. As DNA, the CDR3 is TGCGCCAGCAGCTGGTTAGCGGGTGTAAATTACGAGCAGTACTTC. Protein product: CASSWLAGVNYEQYF.

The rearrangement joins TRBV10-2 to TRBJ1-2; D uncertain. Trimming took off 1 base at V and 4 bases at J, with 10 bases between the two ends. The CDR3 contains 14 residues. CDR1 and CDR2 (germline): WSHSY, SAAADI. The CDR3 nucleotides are TGCGCCAGCAGTGAGTTGTTGGACTTCTATGGCTACACCTTC. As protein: CASSELLDFYGYTF.

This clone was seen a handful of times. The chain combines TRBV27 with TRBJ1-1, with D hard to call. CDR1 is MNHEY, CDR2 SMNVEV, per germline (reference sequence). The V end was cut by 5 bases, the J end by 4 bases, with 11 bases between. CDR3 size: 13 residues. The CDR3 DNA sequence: TGTGCCAGCAGTGTTGGGGTTGGCACTGAAGCTTTCTTT. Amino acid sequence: CASSVGVGTEAFF.

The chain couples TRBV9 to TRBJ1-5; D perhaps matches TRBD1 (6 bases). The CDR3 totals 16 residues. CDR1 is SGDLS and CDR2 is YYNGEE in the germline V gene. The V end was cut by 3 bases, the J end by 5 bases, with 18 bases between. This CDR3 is CASSAGGWTADQPQHF. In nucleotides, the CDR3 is TGTGCCAGCAGCGCTGGGGGTTGGACAGCCGATCAGCCCCAGCATTTT.

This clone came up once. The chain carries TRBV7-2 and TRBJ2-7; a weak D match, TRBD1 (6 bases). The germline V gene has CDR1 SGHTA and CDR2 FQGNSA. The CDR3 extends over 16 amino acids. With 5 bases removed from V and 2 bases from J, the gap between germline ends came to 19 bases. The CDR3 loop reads CASSEAGTPVTYEQYF. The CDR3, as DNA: TGTGCCAGCAGCGAAGCCGGGACACCTGTAACCTACGAGCAGTACTTC.

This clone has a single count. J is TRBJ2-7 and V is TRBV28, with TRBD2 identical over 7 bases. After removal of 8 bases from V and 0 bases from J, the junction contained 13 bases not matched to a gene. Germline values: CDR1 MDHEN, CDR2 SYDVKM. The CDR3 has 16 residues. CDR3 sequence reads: CASSQLLAEISYEQYF. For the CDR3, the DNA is TGTGCCAGCTCCCAGCTTCTAGCGGAGATCTCCTACGAGCAGTACTTC.

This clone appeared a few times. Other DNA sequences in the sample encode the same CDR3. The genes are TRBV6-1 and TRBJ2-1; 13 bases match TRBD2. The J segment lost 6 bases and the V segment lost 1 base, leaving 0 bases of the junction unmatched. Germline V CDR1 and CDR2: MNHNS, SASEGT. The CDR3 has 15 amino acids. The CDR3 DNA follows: TGTGCCAGCAGTGAAGGGACTAGCGGGAGCAATGAGCAGTTCTTC. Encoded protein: CASSEGTSGSNEQFF.

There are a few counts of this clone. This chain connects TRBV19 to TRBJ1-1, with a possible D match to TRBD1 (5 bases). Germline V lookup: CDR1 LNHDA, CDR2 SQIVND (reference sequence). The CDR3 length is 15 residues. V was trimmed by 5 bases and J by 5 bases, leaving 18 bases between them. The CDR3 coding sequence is TGTGCCAGTAGTGCCTGGACTCATCAGGGAACTGAAGCTTTCTTT. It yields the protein CASSAWTHQGTEAFF.

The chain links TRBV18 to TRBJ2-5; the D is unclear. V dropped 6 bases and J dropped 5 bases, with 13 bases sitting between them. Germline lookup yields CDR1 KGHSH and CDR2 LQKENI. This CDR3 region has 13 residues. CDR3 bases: TGTGCCAGCTCTCGGAGTCCCCAGGAGACCCAGTACTTC. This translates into CASSRSPQETQYF.